These 12 T cell receptor beta chains came from one sample sequenced in a study of human versus mouse CDR3 diversity and MHC coevolution. Here immunoSEQ multiplex PCR was the method, and the copy in TCRdb shows in-frame clones only, minus some. The table lists about 77,000 clones, around 93% of them singletons. Sequenced input: naive CD4+ T cells from blood. Indicated subset: CD45RO-negative CD62L-positive naive CD4 T cells. The receptors shown here come from a person aged 25-75 years in good health.

V and J are TRBV9 and TRBJ2-5, with 9 bases fitting TRBD2. Germline-derived CDR1 and CDR2 are SGDLS and YYNGEE. The CDR3 runs 14 residues. V shed 0 bases and J 3 bases; nucleotides not matched to a gene: 0. CDR3: CASSVGLAEETQYF. The CDR3, as DNA: TGTGCCAGCAGCGTAGGACTAGCGGAAGAGACCCAGTACTTC. Supplemented by reference TRBV9 and TRBJ2-5, the full variable domain reads DSGVTQTPKHLITATGQRVTLRCSPRSGDLSVYWYQQSLDQGLQFLIQYYNGEERAKGNILERFSAQQFPDLHSELNLSSLELGDSALYFCASSVGLAEETQYFGPGTRLLVL.

This clone was seen just once. V is TRBV7-9 and J is TRBJ2-5, with D possibly TRBD1 on 5 matching bases. The CDR3 sequence is 15 residues long. Trimming stripped 4 bases from V and 0 bases from J, with 12 bases between. CDR1 SEHNR and CDR2 FQNEAQ come from the germline V gene (reference sequence). CDR3 bases: TGTGCCAGCAGCTCTCTGGGGCTAAACCAAGAGACCCAGTACTTC. This translates into CASSSLGLNQETQYF. The full variable domain, in which reference TRBV7-9 and TRBJ2-5 provide the parts outside the CDR3, is DTGVSQNPRHKITKRGQNVTFRCDPISEHNRLYWYRQTLGQGPEFLTYFQNEAQLEKSRLLSDRFSAERPKGSFSTLEIQRTEQGDSAMYLCASSSLGLNQETQYFGPGTRLLVL.

V is TRBV27 and J is TRBJ2-7; 11 positions match TRBD2. The CDR3 extends over 17 amino acids. Per the germline V gene, CDR1 is MNHEY and CDR2 is SMNVEV (reference sequence). V gave up 5 bases and J gave up 2 bases; unmatched junction bases: 11. CDR3 sequence: CASSRSALAGDAYEQYF. In nucleotides, the CDR3 is TGTGCCAGCAGTAGATCCGCACTAGCGGGAGACGCCTACGAGCAGTACTTC.

The chain has TRBV5-6 and TRBJ2-1; TRBD2 agrees at 9 bases. CDR1 is SGHDT and CDR2 is YYEEEE in the germline V gene. V shed 4 bases and J 3 bases; nucleotides not matched to a gene: 11. This CDR3 comprises 17 residues. The CDR3 sequence: CASSPRRVAGVYNEQFF. As DNA, the CDR3 is TGTGCCAGCAGCCCCCGTCGAGTAGCGGGGGTCTACAATGAGCAGTTCTTC. The full variable domain, its missing parts supplied by reference TRBV5-6 and TRBJ2-1, is DAGVTQSPTHLIKTRGQQVTLRCSPKSGHDTVSWYQQALGQGPQFIFQYYEEEERQRGNFPDRFSGHQFPNYSSELNVNALLLGDSALYLCASSPRRVAGVYNEQFFGPGTRLTVL.

The chain links TRBV4-2 to TRBJ2-7; 13 bases are a match to TRBD2. CDR1 and CDR2 (germline): LGHNA, YNFKEQ. Unmatched junction bases numbered 0, after V lost 1 base and J lost 3 bases. The CDR3 loop spans 15 amino acids. CDR3 nucleotides: TGTGCCAGCAGCCAAGGACTAGCGGGAGGCTACGAGCAGTACTTC. The encoded protein is CASSQGLAGGYEQYF.

The CDR3 DNA is TGTGCCTGGAGTCTAGCGATGAACTATGGCTACACCTTC. Translation gives CAWSLAMNYGYTF. The chain carries TRBV30 and TRBJ1-2; D gene ambiguous. V was trimmed by 2 bases and J by 2 bases, leaving 9 bases between them. The CDR3 has 13 amino acids. The germline V gene encodes CDR1 GTSNPN and CDR2 SVGIG (reference sequence).

CDR3 amino acids: CASSENLRTEAFF. CDR3 in DNA: TGTGCCAGCAGTGAAAATCTGAGGACTGAAGCTTTCTTT. J is TRBJ1-1 and V is TRBV2; D remains unclear. This CDR3 region has 13 residues. Germline V gene sequence: CDR1 SNHLY, CDR2 FYNNEI. The V gene lost 2 bases and the J gene lost 5 bases, with 9 bases spanning the gap.

The chain links TRBV4-3 to TRBJ1-1; 8 bases match TRBD1. The CDR3 extends over 16 amino acids. Germline V gene lookup returns CDR1 LGHNA and CDR2 YSLEER. The trim removed 1 base at V and 5 bases at J, leaving 9 bases unmatched. This CDR3 reads CASSQAQGGRRTEAFF. In nucleotides, the CDR3 is TGCGCCAGCAGCCAAGCACAGGGGGGTCGGAGAACTGAAGCTTTCTTT.

The chain couples TRBV18 to TRBJ1-4, with 12 bases aligning to TRBD1. The junction had 5 bases not matched to a gene; V was cut back by 4 bases and J by 5 bases. The CDR3 is 16 residues long. Germline V lookup: CDR1 KGHSH, CDR2 LQKENI. CDR3 coding DNA: TGTGCCAGCTCACTGGGACAGGGGGCTGTAAATGAAAAACTGTTTTTT. This encodes CASSLGQGAVNEKLFF.

J is TRBJ2-1 and V is TRBV15; 7 bases line up with TRBD1. The J segment lost 4 bases and the V segment lost 5 bases, leaving 8 bases of the junction unmatched. Germline CDR1 LNHNV, CDR2 YYDKDF (reference sequence). The CDR3 sequence is 15 residues long. The DNA of the CDR3 is TGTGCCACCAGCCTCCGGGACAGTTTGTACAATGAGCAGTTCTTC. This sequence encodes CATSLRDSLYNEQFF.

The chain's CDR3 is CASSGEGYEQYF. The DNA for the CDR3 is TGTGCCAGCAGTGGAGAGGGCTACGAGCAGTACTTC. V gene TRBV2 combines with J gene TRBJ2-7; possibly TRBD2 for D (5 bases). Germline lookup yields CDR1 SNHLY and CDR2 FYNNEI. V was clipped by 4 bases and J by 3 bases, with 7 bases between them. The CDR3 covers 12 residues.

V is TRBV6-4 and J is TRBJ2-3, with 9 bases that match TRBD1. Losses at the gene ends were 5 bases for V and 4 bases for J; bases not matched to a gene: 7. The germline V gene has CDR1 MRHNA and CDR2 SNTAGT. The CDR3 consists of 15 residues. The CDR3 DNA sequence: TGTGCCAGCAGTATCGGGACAGGGAGGCCAGATACGCAGTATTTT. Translating it yields CASSIGTGRPDTQYF.